The clone carrying this T cell receptor (beta chain) was seen many times. TCR beta CDR3 sequences were amplified from RNA transcripts. RT-PCR in the first round (using the HTBI primer set) targeted the TCR CDR3. TCRdb fed the multiplex PCR reads into MiXCR, producing one record per CDR3 protein. Of a few hundred thousand distinct CDR3 sequences listed, around 13% are singletons. This sample is part of a study of T cells in Graves' hyperthyroidism and ophthalmopathy. Ophthalmopathy patients had moderate-to-severe active disease, CAS ≥3, NOSPECS ≥4, and disease duration under 3 months. From germline, CDR1 is DFQATT and CDR2 SNEGSKA (reference sequence). The V and J ends lost 0 bases and 2 bases respectively, with 7 bases between them. The CDR3 is 13 residues long.

Material: blood. The receptor comes from a woman aged 25 to 39 with Graves' ophthalmopathy. The chain has TRBV20-1 and TRBJ2-5; D gene uncertain. The CDR3, as DNA: TGCAGTGCTAGAGATGGCGCGCAAGAGACCCAGTACTTC. Protein: CSARDGAQETQYF.